A selection of T cell receptor beta chains follows, all from one sample in a study of CD8 T cells in Susac syndrome. Each CDR3 protein is one row after TCRdb ran MiXCR on the immunoSEQ multiplex PCR reads. The sample shows 150,000 to 200,000 distinct CDR3 sequences, about 95% of them seen only once. Input material: CD4+ T cells from PBMCs. These receptors all stem from a human donor in good health. The conserved cysteine and the conserved F or W are not part of the CDR3 here.

TRBJ2-7,TRBV4-2,ASSQDESSYEQY
TRBJ1-5,TRBV27,ASSLDPYSNQPQH
TRBJ2-7,TRBV20-1,SARTFTYEQY
TRBJ2-2,TRBV3-1,ASSLRGTSGTGELF
TRBJ2-7,TRBV9,ASSVYAEAPEQY
TRBJ2-3,TRBV15,ATSSWDSLAHTDTQY
TRBJ1-1,TRBV12-3/TRBV12-4,ASSFRQGTEAF
TRBJ1-2,TRBV7-9,ASSLTTGKGGYT
TRBJ2-3,TRBV15,ATSRDRVGTLFTQY
TRBJ2-2,TRBV15,ATSRDLRDRGTGELF
TRBJ2-6,TRBV9,ASSVGGSGANVLT
TRBJ2-6,TRBV5-1,ASSWTGGSGANVLT
TRBJ2-3,TRBV9,ASSKGTASTTDTQY
TRBJ1-2,TRBV18,ASSPPDGRIGGYT
TRBJ2-1,TRBV6-5,ASSRQGHNEQF
TRBJ1-5,TRBV28,ASSLWVVQPQH